The clone carrying this T cell receptor beta chain appeared once. What it recognizes is unknown. This record comes from a study of OX40 agonist ivuxolimab in advanced cancers. Study summary: All patients had ivuxolimab intravenously every 2 weeks at 0.01 to 10 mg/kg. Partial responses were achieved by three patients, one with hepatocellular carcinoma and two with cutaneous melanoma.

Method: immunoSEQ multiplex PCR; TCRdb's copy keeps in-frame clones and lacks some. The table includes approximately 73,000 clones, roughly 89% detected once. Germline lookup yields CDR1 MNHEY and CDR2 SMNVEV (reference sequence). CDR3 size: 14 residues. Trimming at V came to 5 bases and at J to 2 bases, leaving 2 bases not matched to a gene. General observations from the study: Low normalized T-cell clonal expansion was also seen in some nonresponders. Expanded clones belonging to CD8+ T cells outnumbered, on average, those of CD4+.

The sequence derives from an adult with an advanced solid tumor such as melanoma, head and neck, liver or kidney cancer. Specimen: CD4+ or CD8+ T cells sorted from blood, collected in a trial of the OX40 agonist ivuxolimab. V is TRBV27 and J is TRBJ2-2; 7 bases are a match to TRBD2. The CDR3 region has the DNA TGTGCCAGCAGTCCGGGAGGAAACACCGGGGAGCTGTTTTTT. Its translation: CASSPGGNTGELFF.